Shown below are 27 T cell receptor beta chains from a single sample sequenced in a study of cytomegalovirus exposure and HLA in healthy donors. The PCR employed 60 Vbeta primers together with 13 Jbeta primers. Here immunoSEQ multiplex PCR was the method, and the copy in TCRdb shows in-frame clones only, minus some. Recorded for this sample: tens of thousands of clones. Material for sequencing was PBMCs. These receptors came from a woman aged 30 to 39 in good health and CMV-seronegative.

V gene TRBV28 combines with J gene TRBJ1-6, with D unclear. The V gene lost 2 bases and the J gene lost 7 bases, with 3 bases spanning the gap. The CDR3 has 12 residues. Looked up from germline, CDR1 is MDHEN and CDR2 is SYDVKM. The CDR3 spells CASSLLNSPLHF. The CDR3 DNA is TGTGCCAGCAGTTTACTGAATTCACCCCTCCACTTT.

The chain links TRBV4-1 to TRBJ1-4, with 9 bases lining up with TRBD1. Per germline, CDR1 MGHRA and CDR2 YSYEKL. The V and J ends lost 1 base and 1 base, in that order; junction bases with no gene match: 1. CDR3 length: 16 amino acids. CDR3 DNA sequence: TGCGCCAGCAGCCAAGGGGACAGGGAAACTAATGAAAAACTGTTTTTT. Translating it yields CASSQGDRETNEKLFF.

V gene TRBV30 combines with J gene TRBJ1-4; TRBD1 agrees at 8 bases. This CDR3 has 15 amino acids. Germline CDR1 reads GTSNPN; CDR2 reads SVGIG (reference sequence). The V segment lost 3 bases and the J segment 5 bases; nucleotides outside the gene matches: 8. CDR3 nucleotide sequence: TGTGCCTGGAGGCGCCGACAGGGGAGAAATGAAAAACTGTTTTTT. Its protein is CAWRRRQGRNEKLFF.

The rearrangement uses TRBV14 and TRBJ2-1; tentatively, D is TRBD2 (5 bases). Deletions cut 4 bases from V and 4 bases from J, with 14 bases between. From germline, CDR1 is SGHDN and CDR2 FVKESK. The CDR3 spans 15 residues. CDR3 amino acids: CASSRLGGQYNEQFF. DNA for the CDR3: TGTGCCAGCAGCCGACTCGGCGGGCAGTACAATGAGCAGTTCTTC. The full variable domain, rest sourced from reference TRBV14 and TRBJ2-1, is EAGVTQFPSHSVIEKGQTVTLRCDPISGHDNLYWYRRVMGKEIKFLLHFVKESKQDESGMPNNRFLAERTGGTYSTLKVQPAELEDSGVYFCASSRLGGQYNEQFFGPGTRLTVL.

The chain links TRBV30 to TRBJ1-5; D gene uncertain. This CDR3 contains 13 residues. Trimming stripped 0 bases from V and 0 bases from J, with 3 bases between. The germline V gene has CDR1 GTSNPN and CDR2 SVGIG (reference sequence). The CDR3 nucleotides read TGTGCCTGGAGTGTCGGTAGCAATCAGCCCCAGCATTTT. Protein sequence: CAWSVGSNQPQHF.

The chain has TRBV19 and TRBJ1-6; 11 nucleotides agree with TRBD1. V shed 5 bases, J shed 10 bases, and the junction held 4 bases outside the gene matches. The CDR3 has 14 residues. From germline, CDR1 is LNHDA and CDR2 SQIVND (reference sequence). DNA for the CDR3: TGTGCCAGTAGTCCGGACAGGGGGCGATCACCCCTCCACTTT. Its translation: CASSPDRGRSPLHF. The full variable domain, completed using reference TRBV19 and TRBJ1-6, is DGGITQSPKYLFRKEGQNVTLSCEQNLNHDAMYWYRQDPGQGLRLIYYSQIVNDFQKGDIAEGYSVSREKKESFPLTVTSAQKNPTAFYLCASSPDRGRSPLHFGNGTRLTVT.

The chain recombines TRBV11-3 with TRBJ1-1; D gene unclear. This CDR3 region has 13 residues. V was pared by 0 bases and J by 7 bases, with 9 bases between. Germline assignment: CDR1 SGHNT and CDR2 YENEEA. The CDR3 region has the DNA TGTGCCAGCAGCTTAGATCCAGGCAGTGAAGCTTTCTTT. Translating gives CASSLDPGSEAFF.

This rearrangement joins TRBV29-1 to TRBJ1-2; the match to TRBD1 covers 8 bases. The CDR3 consists of 14 residues. The germline gives CDR1 SQVTM, CDR2 ANQGSEA. Losses at the gene ends were 2 bases for V and 8 bases for J; bases not matched to a gene: 10. The CDR3 DNA follows: TGCAGCGTTGAAAGGACAGGGAAAGAAGTCGGCTACACCTTC. It yields the protein CSVERTGKEVGYTF.

The V gene is TRBV29-1, the J gene TRBJ1-3; 9 positions agree with TRBD1. The CDR3 has 15 amino acids. V shed 6 bases, J shed 2 bases, and the junction held 8 bases outside the gene matches. In germline, CDR1 is SQVTM, CDR2 ANQGSEA. The CDR3 region has the DNA TGCAGCGTATCACTGGGACAGGGCCCTGGAAACACCATATATTTT. It specifies CSVSLGQGPGNTIYF.

The chain combines TRBV30 with TRBJ1-1; possible D gene TRBD1, 6 bases. Germline values: CDR1 GTSNPN, CDR2 SVGIG (reference sequence). CDR3 length: 13 amino acids. The V gene lost 3 bases and the J gene lost 4 bases, with 12 bases spanning the gap. CDR3: CAWRKQGITEAFF. In DNA form, the CDR3 reads TGTGCCTGGAGGAAACAGGGTATCACTGAAGCTTTCTTT. The full variable domain, rest sourced from reference TRBV30 and TRBJ1-1, is SQTIHQWPATLVQPVGSPLSLECTVEGTSNPNLYWYRQAAGRGLQLLFYSVGIGQISSEVPQNLSASRPQDRQFILSSKKLLLSDSGFYLCAWRKQGITEAFFGQGTRLTVV.

V is TRBV7-6 and J is TRBJ2-1, with 10 bases that match TRBD2. The germline V gene has CDR1 SGHVS and CDR2 FNYEAQ. J lost 9 bases, V lost 5 bases, and 13 bases had no gene match. There are 16 residues in the CDR3. The CDR3 sequence is CASSHQGSGRAGEQFF. CDR3 bases: TGTGCCAGCAGCCACCAAGGAAGCGGGAGGGCCGGTGAGCAGTTCTTC.

The chain is built from TRBV30 and TRBJ1-2; D gene unclear. This CDR3 is 16 amino acids long. Germline loops: CDR1 GTSNPN, CDR2 SVGIG (reference sequence). The V and J ends lost 2 bases and 6 bases respectively, with 22 bases between them. The CDR3 spells CAWSPSPLKGSDGYTF. The DNA for the CDR3 is TGTGCCTGGAGTCCCAGCCCATTGAAAGGGAGTGATGGCTACACCTTC.

J is TRBJ2-1 and V is TRBV5-1; 9 positions agree with TRBD2. Germline trimming cut 0 bases from V and 8 bases from J; bases unmatched to any gene: 6. The CDR3 totals 15 residues. CDR1 and CDR2 from the germline V gene are SGHRS and YFSETQ. In nucleotides, the CDR3 is TGCGCCAGCAGCTTGGTGCGGGGGGGCGCCTATGAGCAGTTCTTC. Translating it yields CASSLVRGGAYEQFF.

V usage is TRBV10-3 and J usage is TRBJ1-1; 8 bases match TRBD1. The V gene end was trimmed by 4 bases and the J gene end by 6 bases; junction bases not matched to a gene: 4. CDR1 is ENHRY, CDR2 SYGVKD, per germline. The CDR3 extends over 13 amino acids. The CDR3 loop is CAISATGDPEAFF. CDR3 DNA sequence: TGTGCCATCAGTGCGACAGGGGATCCTGAAGCTTTCTTT.

The chain is built from TRBV19 and TRBJ2-7, with 13 bases fitting TRBD2. CDR3 length: 15 residues. Trimming took 5 bases from V and 2 from J; bases not matched to a gene: 3. Germline values: CDR1 LNHDA, CDR2 SQIVND (reference sequence). CDR3 protein: CASSSGTSGTYEQYF. The CDR3 bases are TGTGCCAGTAGTTCCGGGACTAGCGGGACCTACGAGCAGTACTTC.

This sequence joins TRBV30 and TRBJ2-2; 7 nucleotides line up with TRBD1. This CDR3 is 14 amino acids long. V shed 5 bases, J shed 4 bases, and the junction held 7 bases outside the gene matches. Germline loops: CDR1 GTSNPN, CDR2 SVGIG (reference sequence). The CDR3 is CAWGRGSGTGELFF. The DNA of the CDR3 is TGTGCCTGGGGCAGGGGGTCTGGCACCGGGGAGCTGTTTTTT.

The V and J genes are TRBV15 and TRBJ2-3, with a possible D match to TRBD2 (5 bases). Germline V gives CDR1 LNHNV, CDR2 YYDKDF (reference sequence). The length of the CDR3 is 15 residues. V dropped 4 bases and J dropped 4 bases, with 15 bases sitting between them. The DNA of the CDR3 is TGTGCCACCAGCACGAGGGAGAAATCAGCAGATACGCAGTATTTT. The encoded protein is CATSTREKSADTQYF.

The chain couples TRBV7-9 to TRBJ1-4, with D possibly matching TRBD1 (6 bases). CDR1 is SEHNR and CDR2 is FQNEAQ in the germline V gene (reference sequence). The CDR3 is 14 amino acids. Trimming stripped 2 bases from V and 4 bases from J, with 8 bases between. The CDR3 loop reads CASSLKGGNEKLFF. The CDR3 DNA reads as TGTGCCAGCAGCTTAAAAGGGGGTAATGAAAAACTGTTTTTT.

The chain has TRBV6-1 and TRBJ1-2, with unresolved D. The V gene's germline CDR1 is MNHNS and CDR2 SASEGT. Trimming pared 1 base from V and 4 bases from J, leaving 7 bases between. This CDR3 spans 13 amino acids. CDR3 residues: CASSEGLFYGYTF. CDR3 DNA sequence: TGTGCCAGCAGTGAAGGGCTTTTCTATGGCTACACCTTC.

J is TRBJ2-5 and V is TRBV30; 7 nucleotides agree with TRBD2. CDR1 is GTSNPN, CDR2 SVGIG, per germline (reference sequence). Trimming at V came to 3 bases and at J to 5 bases, leaving 6 bases not matched to a gene. The CDR3 contains 13 residues. The CDR3 sequence: CAWREGGSETQYF. In DNA, the CDR3 is TGTGCCTGGAGAGAGGGAGGGTCCGAGACCCAGTACTTC.

The chain joins TRBV14 to TRBJ1-1; TRBD1 aligns across 8 bases. V shed 4 bases and J 0 bases; nucleotides not matched to a gene: 13. Germline values: CDR1 SGHDN, CDR2 FVKESK. The CDR3 loop spans 18 amino acids. CDR3 nucleotide sequence: TGTGCCAGCAGCCCGCAGGGGGCTAGTGCTGACTTGAACACTGAAGCTTTCTTT. It specifies CASSPQGASADLNTEAFF.

CDR3 DNA sequence: TGCAGCGTTGAACTGACAGGCGGCAATGAGCAGTTCTTC. This sequence encodes CSVELTGGNEQFF. V is TRBV29-1 and J is TRBJ2-1; tentative D call: TRBD1 (6 bases). Trimming took 2 bases from V and 6 from J, leaving 11 bases between them. The CDR3 has 13 residues. The germline V gene has CDR1 SQVTM and CDR2 ANQGSEA.

For the CDR3, the DNA is TGTGCCAGCACCTGGGACAGGGGGGGCAATCAGCCCCAGCATTTT. Translated: CASTWDRGGNQPQHF. This chain connects TRBV6-1 to TRBJ1-5; 11 bases map to TRBD1. Trimming at V came to 7 bases and at J to 2 bases, leaving 4 bases not matched to a gene. Germline values: CDR1 MNHNS, CDR2 SASEGT. This CDR3 comprises 15 residues.

The V and J genes are TRBV9 and TRBJ1-2; 8 bases match TRBD1. In germline, CDR1 is SGDLS, CDR2 YYNGEE. The CDR3 totals 16 residues. The J segment lost 5 bases and the V segment lost 0 bases, leaving 9 bases of the junction unmatched. The CDR3 DNA reads TGTGCCAGCAGCGTAGGGGGGACAGGCCTCCTATATGGCTACACCTTC. Its protein product is CASSVGGTGLLYGYTF.

The V gene is TRBV5-1, the J gene TRBJ2-3; D might be TRBD1 (5 bases). This CDR3 spans 14 amino acids. The V gene's germline CDR1 is SGHRS and CDR2 YFSETQ. V lost 1 base to trimming and J lost 2 bases, with 8 bases between them. The CDR3 sequence: CASSLRGPTDTQYF. The DNA of the CDR3 is TGCGCCAGCAGCTTGAGGGGTCCCACAGATACGCAGTATTTT.

The rearrangement joins TRBV2 to TRBJ2-7; 7 bases map to TRBD1. With V trimmed by 3 bases and J by 2 bases, 4 bases remained unmatched. Germline CDR1 and CDR2: SNHLY and FYNNEI. The length of the CDR3 is 14 residues. CDR3 nucleotide sequence: TGTGCCAGCAGTGACCAGACAGGGACCTACGAGCAGTACTTC. This translates into CASSDQTGTYEQYF.

The chain links TRBV27 to TRBJ1-1; D is perhaps TRBD1 (5 bases). The CDR3 is made up of 15 amino acids. Germline CDR1 reads MNHEY; CDR2 reads SMNVEV (reference sequence). The V end was cut by 8 bases, the J end by 0 bases, with 16 bases between. The CDR3 loop is CASAPADSLNTEAFF. For the CDR3, the DNA is TGTGCCAGCGCGCCAGCTGACAGCCTGAACACTGAAGCTTTCTTT.